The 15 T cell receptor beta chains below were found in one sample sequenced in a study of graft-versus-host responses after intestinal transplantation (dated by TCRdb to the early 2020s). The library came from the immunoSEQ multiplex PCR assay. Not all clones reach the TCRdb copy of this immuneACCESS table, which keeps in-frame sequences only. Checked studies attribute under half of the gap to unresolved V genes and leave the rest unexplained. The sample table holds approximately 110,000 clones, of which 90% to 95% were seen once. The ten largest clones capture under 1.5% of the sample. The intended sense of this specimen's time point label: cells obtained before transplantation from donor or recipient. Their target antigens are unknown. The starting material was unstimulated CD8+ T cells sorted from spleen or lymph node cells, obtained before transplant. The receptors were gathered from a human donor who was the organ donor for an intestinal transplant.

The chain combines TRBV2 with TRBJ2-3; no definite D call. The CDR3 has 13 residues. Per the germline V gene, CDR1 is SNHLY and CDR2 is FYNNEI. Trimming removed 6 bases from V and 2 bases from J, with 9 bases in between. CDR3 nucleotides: TGTGCCAGCAGGCCAGGTTACACAGATACGCAGTATTTT. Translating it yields CASRPGYTDTQYF.

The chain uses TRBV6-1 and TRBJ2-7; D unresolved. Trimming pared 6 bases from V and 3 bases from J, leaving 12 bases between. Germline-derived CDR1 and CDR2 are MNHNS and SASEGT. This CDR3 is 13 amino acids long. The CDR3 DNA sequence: TGTGCCAGCAGAGGGAACCCCTACTACGAGCAGTACTTC. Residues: CASRGNPYYEQYF.

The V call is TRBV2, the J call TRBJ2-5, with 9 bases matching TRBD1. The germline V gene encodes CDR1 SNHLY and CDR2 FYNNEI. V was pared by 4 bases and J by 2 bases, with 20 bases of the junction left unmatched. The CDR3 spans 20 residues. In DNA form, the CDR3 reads TGTGCCAGCAGTGTGGGGACAGGGCCTCTGCCACCCCACCTTCAAGAGACCCAGTACTTC. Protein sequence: CASSVGTGPLPPHLQETQYF.

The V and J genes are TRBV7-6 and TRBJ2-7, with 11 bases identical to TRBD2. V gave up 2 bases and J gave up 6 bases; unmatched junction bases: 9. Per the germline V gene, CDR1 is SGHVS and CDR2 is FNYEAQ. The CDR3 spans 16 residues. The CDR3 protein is CASSLRTSGGLPEQYF. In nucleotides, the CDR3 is TGTGCCAGCAGCTTAAGAACTAGCGGGGGTCTGCCCGAGCAGTACTTC.

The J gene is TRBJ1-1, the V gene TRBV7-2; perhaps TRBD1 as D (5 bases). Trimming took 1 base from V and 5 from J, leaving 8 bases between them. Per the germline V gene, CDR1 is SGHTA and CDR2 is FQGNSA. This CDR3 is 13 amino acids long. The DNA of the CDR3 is TGTGCCAGCAGCTTAGGATGGGGGACTGAAGCTTTCTTT. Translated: CASSLGWGTEAFF.

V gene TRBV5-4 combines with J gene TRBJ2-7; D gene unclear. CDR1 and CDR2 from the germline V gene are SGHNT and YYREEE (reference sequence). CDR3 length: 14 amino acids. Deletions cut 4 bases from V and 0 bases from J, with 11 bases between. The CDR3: CASSPDVDSYEQYF. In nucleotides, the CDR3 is TGTGCCAGCAGCCCGGATGTGGACTCCTACGAGCAGTACTTC.

CDR3 DNA sequence: TGTGCCAGCAGCTTGACAGGGGGCATGAACACTGAAGCTTTCTTT. Translated: CASSLTGGMNTEAFF. The V and J genes are TRBV7-6 and TRBJ1-1; 10 bases line up with TRBD1. V was pared by 3 bases and J by 0 bases, with 1 base of the junction left unmatched. Germline values: CDR1 SGHVS, CDR2 FNYEAQ. The CDR3 contains 15 residues.

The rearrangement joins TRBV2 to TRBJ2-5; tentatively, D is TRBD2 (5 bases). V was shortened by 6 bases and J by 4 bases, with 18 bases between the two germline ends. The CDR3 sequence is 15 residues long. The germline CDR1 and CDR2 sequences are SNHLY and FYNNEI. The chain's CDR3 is CASRGGFRDVETQYF. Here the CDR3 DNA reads TGTGCCAGCAGGGGCGGGTTTCGTGACGTAGAGACCCAGTACTTC.

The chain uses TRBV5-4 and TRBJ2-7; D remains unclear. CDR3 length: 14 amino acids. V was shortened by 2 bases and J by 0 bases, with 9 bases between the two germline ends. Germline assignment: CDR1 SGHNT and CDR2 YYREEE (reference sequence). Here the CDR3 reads CASSLTESSYEQYF. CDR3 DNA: TGTGCCAGCAGCTTAACAGAAAGCTCCTACGAGCAGTACTTC.

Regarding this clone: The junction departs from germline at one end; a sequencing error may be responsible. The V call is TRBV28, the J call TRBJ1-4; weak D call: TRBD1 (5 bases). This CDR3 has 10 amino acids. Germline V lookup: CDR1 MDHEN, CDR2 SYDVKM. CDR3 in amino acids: CASSRGFVHF. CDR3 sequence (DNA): TGTGCCAGCAGTAGGGGTTTTGTTCATTTT.

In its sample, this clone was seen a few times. The CDR3: CASSVYRDTIYF. CDR3 coding DNA: TGTGCCAGCAGCGTTTATCGGGACACCATATATTTT. The J gene is TRBJ1-3, the V gene TRBV5-6; D unresolved. There are 12 residues in the CDR3. Trimming shortened V by 4 bases and J by 8 bases, and 10 bases separated the two germline ends. Germline V gene lookup returns CDR1 SGHDT and CDR2 YYEEEE.

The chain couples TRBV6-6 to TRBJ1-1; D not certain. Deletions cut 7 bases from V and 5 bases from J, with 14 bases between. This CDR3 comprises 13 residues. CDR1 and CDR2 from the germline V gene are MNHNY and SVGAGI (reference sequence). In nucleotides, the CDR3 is TGTGCCAGCACCTTGGTGGTTGGGACTGAAGCTTTCTTT. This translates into CASTLVVGTEAFF.

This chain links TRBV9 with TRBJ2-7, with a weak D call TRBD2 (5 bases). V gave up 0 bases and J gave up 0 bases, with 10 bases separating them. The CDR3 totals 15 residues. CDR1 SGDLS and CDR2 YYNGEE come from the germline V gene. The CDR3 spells CASSVGSGPSYEQYF. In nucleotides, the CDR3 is TGTGCCAGCAGCGTAGGGAGCGGACCCTCCTACGAGCAGTACTTC.

The CDR3 protein is CASRTSGSNHNEQFF. CDR3 nucleotide sequence: TGTGCCAGCCGGACTAGCGGGAGTAACCACAATGAGCAGTTCTTC. This chain connects TRBV11-2 to TRBJ2-1; 13 bases are shared with TRBD2. Trimming took 8 bases from V and 5 from J; bases not matched to a gene: 6. In germline, CDR1 is SGHAT, CDR2 FQNNGV. The CDR3 contains 15 residues. The full variable domain, its missing parts supplied by reference TRBV11-2 and TRBJ2-1, is EAGVAQSPRYKIIEKRQSVAFWCNPISGHATLYWYQQILGQGPKLLIQFQNNGVVDDSQLPKDRFSAERLKGVDSTLKIQPAKLEDSAVYLCASRTSGSNHNEQFFGPGTRLTVL.

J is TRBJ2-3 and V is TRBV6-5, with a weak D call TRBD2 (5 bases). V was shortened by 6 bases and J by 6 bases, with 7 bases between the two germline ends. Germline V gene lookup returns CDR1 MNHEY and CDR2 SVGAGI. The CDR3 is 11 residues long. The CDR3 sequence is CASSPGDTQYF. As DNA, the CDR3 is TGTGCCAGCAGCCCGGGGGATACGCAGTATTTT.